This TCR beta chain was captured in a study of regulatory T cells in long-lasting Graves disease (dated by TCRdb to the early 2020s). Looking at the study overall: Newly diagnosed Graves' disease patients had taken antithyroid drugs for less than 3 months. Persistent Graves' disease patients were compared with newly diagnosed Graves' disease patients by peripheral blood TCR sequencing and RNA sequencing. The study was conducted in China and was registered as a clinical trial. TCR sequencing covered around 13 persistent and around 20 newly diagnosed Graves' disease patients, 33 samples in total. Results the study describes overall, beyond this receptor: Patients with persistent disease shared more public clonotypes (around 2,700) than newly diagnosed patients did (approximately 990). Only peripheral blood was studied, because thyroid tissue, the primary lesion, was inaccessible. Compared with newly diagnosed patients, patients with persistent Graves' disease had lower TCR Shannon entropy and fewer highly expanded clones, which suggests clonal expansion. As a limitation, the authors acknowledged that the small sample size may reduce accuracy. Sequencing and analysis were limited to the TCR beta chain.

The library was built by means of multiplex PCR. Sequencing was carried out with an Illumina HiSeq 4000. iRepertoire HTBI primers and Arm-PCR amplification of CDR3 regions were used to construct TCR beta libraries. Before sequencing, the PCR products underwent gel purification. Concerning the study's data processing: Across samples, some 62 TRBV and 13 to 15 TRBJ segments were identified and used for gene usage analysis of CDR3 amino acid clonotypes. COPE and FqMerger were used to merge the filtered high-quality paired reads into contigs. BLAST was used to align contigs to IMGT TRBV, TRBD and TRBJ reference genes, and CDR3 was defined according to IMGT. Clonotypes above 0.1% frequency were classified as highly expanded clones. Shannon entropy served as the measure of repertoire diversity, while the Gini coefficient captured V-J evenness. Public clonotypes were defined as clonotypes shared by more than one individual. TCRdb reprocessing: public reads trimmed at Q25 with fastp, clones called with MiXCR, in-frame beta chains kept. Each entry merges the rows of one CDR3 protein and shows their most common DNA and genes. The V and J calls reflect TCRdb's pipeline rather than the authors' work. The table for this sample lists fewer than 650,000 distinct CDR3 sequences; roughly 15% of them were counted only once. The leading ten clones occupy about 17% of the sample.

A word on this clonotype: The clone's antigen remains unknown. Per-base qualities were not stored, and no clone one base away is much larger.

According to the study, the label for this sample's time point signals: newly diagnosed GD, antithyroid drugs for less than 3 months. RNA was extracted from PBMCs in TRIzol for both TCR sequencing and RNA sequencing. The diagnosis of Graves' disease was made according to American Thyroid Association guidelines. Patients for the study were recruited at an endocrinology department in Xi'an, China. Each patient gave 7 to 9.5 milliliters of peripheral blood, collected in an EDTA anticoagulant tube. Ficoll Paque Plus density gradient separation was used to isolate PBMCs, and no additional T cell sorting was done. RNA quality was checked with an Agilent 2100 Bioanalyzer and agarose gel, and concentration with a NanoDrop 2000. This same sample was also part of a study on T cells in Graves' hyperthyroidism and ophthalmopathy. The second investigation adds: A patient counted as having stable Graves' hyperthyroidism if no progression to ophthalmopathy occurred over 18 months of follow-up. Hyperthyroidism patients were aged 18 to 65 years and newly diagnosed, with disease duration of less than 2 months. The study excluded patients with uncontrolled infections, other autoimmune diseases, pregnancy or lactation. Diagnoses relied on clinical symptoms, serum thyroxine and TRAb, thyroid ultrasound and orbital computed tomography. A first-round RT-PCR of the TCR CDR3 used the HTBI primer set with the Qiagen OneStep RT-PCR kit. Most expanded thyroid clonotypes (frequency above 0.001) were also detected in blood, suggesting blood repertoires may reflect thyroid immune responses. A 13 V-J signature model separated ophthalmopathy from stable hyperthyroidism, with approximately 87% sensitivity and 81.08% specificity in cross-validation and 80%/75% in testing. In validation, the model predicted progression to ophthalmopathy with over 65% sensitivity and approximately 74% specificity, a median of 6.5 months before onset. To identify TCR V-J signatures that set the groups apart, the researchers used a discovery cohort of roughly 100 patients, made up of around 40 with Graves' ophthalmopathy and some 60 with stable Graves' hyperthyroidism. An independent validation cohort of fewer than 20 hyperthyroidism patients and about 15 patients who later progressed to ophthalmopathy tested prospective prediction of ophthalmopathy. The 75 to 100 discovery patients were randomly split 7:3 into training and test sets. The study also compared thyroid tissue and blood T-cell repertoires from a handful of Graves' hyperthyroidism patients. After blood sampling, hyperthyroidism patients were treated with methimazole at a starting dose of 30 mg daily, and ophthalmopathy patients were treated with high-dose intravenous methylprednisolone. Libraries were constructed in a second round of multiplex PCR, after which size selection and purification were carried out. Paired-end sequencing of the libraries was performed with 100 bp reads on an Illumina HiSeq2000. SOAPnuke was used to process the raw data, throwing out any read that contained adapters or uncalled bases, had a mean Phred below 15, or lacked an exact constant-primer or identifier match. High-quality paired reads were merged with COPE v1.2.5, and unique nucleotide sequences were defined as clonotypes. MiTCR v1.1 was used to align the clonotypes against IMGT TRBV, TRBD and TRBJ reference segments. The analysis included only V-J combinations with a frequency above 0.0001, which together covered 99% to 99.2% of the repertoires. A TCS score was defined as the ratio between F50 (clonal expansion) and ExV (chaos), using BLOSUM62-based TCRdist between CDR3 peptides within each V-J. Welch's t-statistics and random forest reduced roughly 500 V-J features to 10 to 15, which were used in a naive Bayes classifier (R e1071). Sample size was not statistically predetermined, and investigators were not blinded to group allocation. The paper describes TCR Vbeta CDR3 sequencing of 120 to 150 peripheral blood samples, made up of 40 to 45 ophthalmopathy patients, roughly 72 hyperthyroidism patients and around 17 progressor patients.

The TCR originated in a woman between 25 and 40 years old with Graves disease. Donor details come from another sample of the same person, matched by shared clones. Sequencing was performed on peripheral blood mononuclear cells (PBMCs), taken at new diagnosis, from a patient treated with antithyroid drugs.

The CDR3 amino acid sequence is: CASSSTSGGRGILETQYF. The nucleotide sequence reads TGTGCCAGCAGCTCTACTAGCGGTGGGAGGGGAATTTTGGAGACCCAGTACTTC. The rearrangement joined TRBV11-2 to TRBJ2-5; TRBD2 matches 8 bases in the middle. The CDR3 covers 18 residues, taking in both the cysteine and the phenylalanine. The kept DNA is CDR3 alone, 54 bases in frame from the first base. The germline V gene yields SGHAT for CDR1 and FQNNGV for CDR2. The V end gives up 4 bases and the J end 5 bases, leaving 18 bases in the junction not matched to a gene.